This TCR beta chain was recorded in a study of T cell responses to AZD1222 COVID-19 vaccine. Per germline, CDR1 SEHNR and CDR2 FQNEAQ (reference sequence). The CDR3 totals 15 residues. Trimming took 1 base from V and 1 from J, leaving 10 bases between them. Remarks on this clone: Its specificity is unknown.

Findings and limits, study-wide: Close to half of all spike-specific TCRs reportedly target regions of the variants that are unmutated. The span of vaccine-associated CD4 TCRs extended across spike, with dominance at 160-218 and 743-854. Repertoire sampling occurred only after the peak T cell response.

Clones were read by immunoSEQ multiplex PCR, and TCRdb kept only the in-frame ones, dropping some. The repertoire consists of 150,000 to 200,000 clones, with around 93% occurring once and the leading ten covering 7.5% to 9.5%. This clonotype was obtained from an adult in good health. J is TRBJ1-1 and V is TRBV7-9; D gene uncertain. Sequenced material: peripheral blood, taken on day 0 of AZD1222 vaccination. The CDR3 DNA is TGTGCCAGCAGCTTAGGGACTGGTGGGAACACTGAAGCTTTCTTT. It translates to CASSLGTGGNTEAFF.